This T cell receptor (beta chain) was captured in a study of T cells in Graves' hyperthyroidism and ophthalmopathy. Germline V gene lookup returns CDR1 GTSNPN and CDR2 SVGIG (reference sequence). The CDR3 has 13 residues. The V and J ends lost 1 base and 7 bases, in that order; junction bases with no gene match: 4. Uncontrolled infection, other autoimmune disease, pregnancy or lactation led to exclusion. Roughly 10 ml of fresh peripheral blood supplied the PBMCs. Study-level results: Through a model of 13 V-J features, ophthalmopathy was separated from stable hyperthyroidism. Most thyroid clonotypes that were expanded above 0.001 also turned up in blood.

TCR beta CDR3 regions were amplified from RNA transcripts. The TCR CDR3 first-round RT-PCR relied on the HTBI primer set. From the multiplex PCR reads, TCRdb called clonotypes with MiXCR, one entry per CDR3 protein. The sample has roughly 640,000 distinct CDR3 sequences; roughly a sixth are singletons. To note about this clonotype: The antigen remains unidentified.

Sequenced: blood. The clonotype originates from a middle-aged woman with Graves' ophthalmopathy. This chain links TRBV30 with TRBJ2-7, with 10 bases matching TRBD2. CDR3 in amino acids: CAWSAEREGEQYF. As DNA, the CDR3 is TGTGCCTGGAGTGCGGAGCGGGAGGGTGAGCAGTACTTC.